This TCR beta chain was recovered during a study of beta chain features in type 1 diabetes. General study points: Among type 1 diabetes patients, VDJ junctions had fewer insertions and more deletions. For Type 1 diabetes patients, all four CD4+ subsets carried TCRB CDR3s that were moderately but significantly shorter. Shorter templates might be favored by PCR, equally in patients and controls.

The germline gives CDR1 KGHSH, CDR2 LQKENI. Trimming shortened V by 1 base and J by 0 bases, and 10 bases separated the two germline ends. The CDR3 totals 16 residues. This clone was seen a handful of times. Its antigen is undetermined. The authors reverse transcribed all of the isolated RNA, so sequencing captured expressed TCRB transcripts. Around 4 million reads per sample were averaged for naive, central memory and regulatory samples. Generated by immunoSEQ multiplex PCR, the TCRdb table keeps only in-frame clones and is missing some. The sample includes 55,000 to 85,000 clones, almost 50% of them seen just once. By way of CD45RO/CCR7/CD25/CD127/CD95/CD27, the CD4+ regulatory, stem cell-like memory, central memory and naive cells were sorted.

The chain couples TRBV18 to TRBJ2-1; the D gene is possibly TRBD2 (5 bases). The sequencing input was central memory CD4+ T cells from blood. This TCR was recovered from a man younger than 45 with type 1 diabetes. CDR3 sequence (DNA): TGTGCCAGCTCACCACTAGCGCCAAGCTCCTACAATGAGCAGTTCTTC. Translated: CASSPLAPSSYNEQFF.